Each of the 5 T cell receptor beta chains below was sequenced from the same sample in a study of breast tumors, draining lymph nodes, adjacent tissues listed by TCRdb under 2016. Libraries came from multiplex PCR. TCRdb names Illumina HiSeq 2000 as the instrument used. TCRdb's own reprocessing of the public reads used fastp at Q25 and MiXCR and kept productive beta chains. CDR3 protein sequences are deduplicated, and each keeps its most common genes and DNA. Recorded for this sample are 150,000 or so distinct CDR3 sequences; roughly 35% of them occurred a single time. The ten largest clones take up about 4.1% of the sample. Lymph node samples came from the axillary draining lymph nodes of breast cancer patients. Sequencing used axillary lymph node tissue. The origin of the receptors is a female donor with breast cancer. Some clones in this sample may be carry-over from other donors' samples.

Ten or more counts support this clonotype. The V call is TRBV10-2, the J call TRBJ1-5; TRBD1 matches at 9 bases. Trimming at V came to 3 bases and at J to 5 bases, leaving 11 bases not matched to a gene. This CDR3 contains 17 residues. Germline V gene lookup returns CDR1 WSHSY and CDR2 SAAADI. CDR3 sequence reads: CASSDAGTGTLHQPQHF. The DNA for the CDR3 is TGCGCCAGCAGTGATGCCGGGACAGGGACTCTACATCAGCCCCAGCATTTT.

This chain uses TRBV20-1 with TRBJ1-2; 7 bases map to TRBD1. V shed 3 bases and J 6 bases; nucleotides not matched to a gene: 7. The germline CDR1 and CDR2 sequences are DFQATT and SNEGSKA (reference sequence). The CDR3 runs 13 residues. The CDR3 region is CSASRGGADGYTF. In nucleotides, the CDR3 is TGCAGTGCTAGTCGAGGGGGCGCGGATGGCTACACCTTC.

A single count supports this clonotype. A much larger clonotype is one base distant, so this may be a read error. V gene TRBV13 combines with J gene TRBJ1-2; TRBD1 agrees at 10 bases. The germline CDR1 and CDR2 sequences are PRHDT and FYEKMQ (reference sequence). The CDR3 covers 14 residues. The junction had 8 bases not matched to a gene; V was cut back by 5 bases and J by 8 bases. CDR3 protein: CASSEPTGGDGYTF. Here the CDR3 DNA reads TGTGCCAGCAGCGAACCGACAGGGGGCGACGGCTACACCTTC.

In its sample, this clonotype was seen many times. The chain uses TRBV29-1 and TRBJ1-2, with a weak D call TRBD1 (6 bases). The V gene's germline CDR1 is SQVTM and CDR2 ANQGSEA. There are 14 residues in the CDR3. The germline V and J ends were trimmed by 4 bases and 0 bases, with 12 bases remaining between them. CDR3 in DNA: TGCAGCGTTGCCGCCGGACAGTCTAACTATGGCTACACCTTC. This sequence encodes CSVAAGQSNYGYTF.

This clonotype came up many times. The chain couples TRBV7-2 to TRBJ2-7; D gene uncertain. Germline V CDR1 and CDR2: SGHTA, FQGNSA. This CDR3 has 13 amino acids. Trimming pared 1 base from V and 3 bases from J, leaving 7 bases between. In DNA form, the CDR3 reads TGTGCCAGCAGCTTAGTCCCTCTCTACGAGCAGTACTTC. This sequence encodes CASSLVPLYEQYF.